This TCR beta chain derives from a study of blood T cell repertoires in COVID-19. Study at large: PBMCs, B-cell-depleted T cells, or T cells provided the cDNA or gDNA that made up the material.

As processed by the authors: Estimation of nucleated cell counts relied on the amplification of reference gene primers. Repertoires were generated with immunoSEQ multiplex PCR, while TCRdb's copy carries only in-frame clones and drops some. The V and J calls and the clone size are those of that table, but D and trimming were determined from the DNA. The table lists about 150,000 clones, roughly 84% of them singletons. Germline V gives CDR1 KGHSY, CDR2 FQNENV. The length of the CDR3 is 15 residues. Trimming left V 1 base short and J 3 bases short, with 12 bases between. The TCR was taken from a man aged 50 to 59 with active or convalescent COVID-19. The gene calls are TRBV16 and TRBJ2-5; a weak D match, TRBD1 (6 bases). The sequenced material came from peripheral blood. Written as DNA, the CDR3 is TGTGCCAGCAGCCAATTGAGGGACACAGAAGAGACCCAGTACTTC. Translated, it gives CASSQLRDTEETQYF.